These 12 T cell receptor beta chains share one sample of origin, sequenced in a study of blood T cell repertoires in COVID-19. Here immunoSEQ multiplex PCR was the method, and the copy in TCRdb shows in-frame clones only, minus some. The sample shows 150,000 to 200,000 clones, about 82% of them seen only once. The sequenced sample consisted of peripheral blood. These receptors came from a woman younger than 45 with acute or convalescent COVID-19.

The rearrangement joins TRBV7-9 to TRBJ2-7; TRBD1 aligns across 10 bases. Germline CDR1 is SEHNR and CDR2 is FQNEAQ (reference sequence). This CDR3 has 16 amino acids. Trimming at V came to 4 bases and at J to 0 bases, leaving 6 bases not matched to a gene. CDR3 DNA sequence: TGTGCCAGCAGCTCGCCGGACAGGGGGAGCTCCTACGAGCAGTACTTC. It codes for CASSSPDRGSSYEQYF.

This chain joins TRBV19 and TRBJ1-1, with 7 bases fitting TRBD1. Germline CDR1 is LNHDA and CDR2 is SQIVND (reference sequence). Trimming removed 7 bases from V and 6 bases from J; junction bases left unmatched: 5. The CDR3 contains 12 residues. This CDR3 is CASTPQGAEAFF. The CDR3, as DNA: TGTGCCAGTACTCCTCAGGGGGCTGAAGCTTTCTTT.

The CDR3 reads CASSQGGGLAPYEQYF. For the CDR3, the DNA is TGCGCCAGCAGCCAAGGGGGCGGACTAGCGCCCTACGAGCAGTACTTC. The J gene is TRBJ2-7, the V gene TRBV4-1; 9 bases agree with TRBD2. CDR3 length equals 16 residues. The V gene's germline CDR1 is MGHRA and CDR2 YSYEKL. V was pared by 1 base and J by 2 bases, with 6 bases of the junction left unmatched.

V is TRBV5-4 and J is TRBJ2-5, with 10 bases lining up with TRBD1. This CDR3 region has 14 residues. Germline values: CDR1 SGHNT, CDR2 YYREEE (reference sequence). Trimming took 5 bases from V and 5 from J; bases not matched to a gene: 6. CDR3 nucleotide sequence: TGTGCCAGCAGACGGGACAGGGGTGGGGAGACCCAGTACTTC. Amino acids: CASRRDRGGETQYF.

CDR3: CASSARTGTGESPLHF. CDR3 nucleotides: TGTGCCAGCAGTGCTCGCACCGGGACAGGGGAATCACCCCTCCACTTT. The V and J genes are TRBV2 and TRBJ1-6; 10 bases are a match to TRBD1. Trimming removed 4 bases from V and 10 bases from J; junction bases left unmatched: 10. CDR1 is SNHLY, CDR2 FYNNEI, per germline. CDR3 length: 16 residues.

This clone was seen a few times. V gene TRBV24-1 combines with J gene TRBJ2-1; D remains ambiguous. The germline CDR1 and CDR2 sequences are KGHDR and SFDVKD. The length of the CDR3 is 16 residues. V shed 0 bases and J shed 0 bases, with 8 bases lying between them. CDR3 bases: TGTGCCACCAGTGATTTGAAGCGATACTCCTACAATGAGCAGTTCTTC. The encoded protein is CATSDLKRYSYNEQFF.

The rearrangement uses TRBV7-9 and TRBJ1-5; D is undetermined. There are 14 residues in the CDR3. Germline CDR1 is SEHNR and CDR2 is FQNEAQ (reference sequence). V lost 5 bases and J lost 1, with 9 bases in between. Here the CDR3 reads CASSPPQSNQPQHF. CDR3 DNA: TGTGCCAGCAGCCCTCCACAGAGCAATCAGCCCCAGCATTTT.

The chain uses TRBV14 and TRBJ2-5; D is possibly TRBD2 (5 bases). Deletions cut 8 bases from V and 5 bases from J, with 9 bases between. The CDR3 is 11 amino acids. Germline V CDR1 and CDR2: SGHDN, FVKESK. This CDR3 reads CASRGMETQYF. In nucleotides, the CDR3 is TGTGCCAGCCGGGGAATGGAGACCCAGTACTTC.

The V and J genes are TRBV6-5 and TRBJ1-1, with D unclear. The CDR3 has 16 residues. Per the germline V gene, CDR1 is MNHEY and CDR2 is SVGAGI. V lost 3 bases and J 3 bases, leaving 17 bases between the germline ends. The CDR3 sequence is CASSYLSGQTHTEAFF. Written as DNA, the CDR3 is TGTGCCAGCAGTTATTTGTCTGGCCAAACCCACACTGAAGCTTTCTTT.

The chain recombines TRBV2 with TRBJ1-1; D is possibly TRBD1 (6 bases). Per germline, CDR1 SNHLY and CDR2 FYNNEI. The CDR3 extends over 14 amino acids. V was clipped by 8 bases and J by 1 base, with 14 bases between them. CDR3 in amino acids: CASWGLGTNTEAFF. The CDR3 DNA reads as TGTGCCAGCTGGGGGCTGGGTACGAACACTGAAGCTTTCTTT.

The chain carries TRBV29-1 and TRBJ2-1, with a weak D call TRBD2 (5 bases). The CDR3 runs to 11 residues. CDR1 and CDR2 from the germline V gene are SQVTM and ANQGSEA. Trimming shortened V by 4 bases and J by 16 bases, and 17 bases separated the two germline ends. The CDR3 region is CSVGERLLIFF. CDR3 nucleotide sequence: TGCAGCGTTGGGGAGCGTCTTTTGATCTTCTTC.

The chain uses TRBV7-9 and TRBJ2-7, with TRBD1 matching 7 bases. This CDR3 has 14 amino acids. The V and J ends lost 5 bases and 3 bases, in that order; junction bases with no gene match: 7. In germline, CDR1 is SEHNR, CDR2 FQNEAQ (reference sequence). The CDR3 nucleotides are TGTGCCAGCAGCCGCCGGGACAGAGACTACGAGCAGTACTTC. Translated: CASSRRDRDYEQYF. The full variable domain, with the rest looked up from reference TRBV7-9 and TRBJ2-7, is DTGVSQNPRHKITKRGQNVTFRCDPISEHNRLYWYRQTLGQGPEFLTYFQNEAQLEKSRLLSDRFSAERPKGSFSTLEIQRTEQGDSAMYLCASSRRDRDYEQYFGPGTRLTVT.